Each of the 8 T cell receptor beta chains below was sequenced from the same sample in a study of blood T cell repertoires in COVID-19. Libraries were prepared by immunoSEQ multiplex PCR; TCRdb keeps only in-frame clonotypes and omits some of them. Here the sample spans 200,000 to 300,000 clones, 85% to 90% being singletons. The sequenced material came from peripheral blood. These receptors came from a woman aged 40 to 50 with acute or convalescent COVID-19.

The chain recombines TRBV30 with TRBJ1-4; 8 nucleotides align to TRBD1. Per the germline V gene, CDR1 is GTSNPN and CDR2 is SVGIG (reference sequence). Trimming cost V 3 bases and J 7 bases; bases outside gene matches: 4. This CDR3 contains 13 residues. CDR3: CAWSGDRGEKLFF. The DNA for the CDR3 is TGTGCCTGGAGCGGCGACAGGGGTGAAAAACTGTTTTTT. Together with reference TRBV30 and TRBJ1-4, the CDR3 gives the full variable domain: SQTIHQWPATLVQPVGSPLSLECTVEGTSNPNLYWYRQAAGRGLQLLFYSVGIGQISSEVPQNLSASRPQDRQFILSSKKLLLSDSGFYLCAWSGDRGEKLFFGSGTQLSVL.

This clone appeared a single time. The chain employs TRBV12-5 and TRBJ1-1; D remains ambiguous. Trimming stripped 4 bases from V and 3 bases from J, with 12 bases between. The CDR3 consists of 14 residues. The germline gives CDR1 LGHNT, CDR2 FRNRAP. DNA of the CDR3: TGTGCTAGTGGTTCGTCTGGGCGACACACTGAAGCTTTCTTT. It is translated as CASGSSGRHTEAFF.

The chain combines TRBV30 with TRBJ1-6; weak D call: TRBD1 (6 bases). V lost 2 bases and J 9 bases, leaving 11 bases between the germline ends. Germline V gives CDR1 GTSNPN, CDR2 SVGIG (reference sequence). The CDR3 contains 13 residues. The CDR3 nucleotides read TGTGCCTGGAGTTCAGGGGCCGGTTCACCCCTCCACTTT. Translated: CAWSSGAGSPLHF.

J is TRBJ1-4 and V is TRBV6-5; D gene ambiguous. Trimming left V 4 bases short and J 9 bases short, with 12 bases between. Germline lookup yields CDR1 MNHEY and CDR2 SVGAGI. The CDR3 has 13 residues. The CDR3 sequence: CASSLRDSKKLFF. In nucleotides, the CDR3 is TGTGCCAGCAGTTTACGGGATTCCAAAAAACTGTTTTTT.

CDR3 residues: CSVEGSWGVEDYGYTF. The CDR3 nucleotides are TGCAGCGTTGAAGGGTCTTGGGGGGTTGAAGACTATGGCTACACCTTC. This sequence joins TRBV29-1 and TRBJ1-2; tentative D call: TRBD1 (5 bases). The ends were cut back, 1 base at V and 3 bases at J, with 18 bases in the middle. Germline CDR1 and CDR2: SQVTM and ANQGSEA. CDR3 length: 16 amino acids.

This clone turned up a few times. The rearrangement uses TRBV19 and TRBJ1-5; D ambiguous. Trimming cost V 4 bases and J 2 bases, with 15 bases left between them. There are 16 residues in the CDR3. Germline CDR1 and CDR2: LNHDA and SQIVND (reference sequence). In nucleotides, the CDR3 is TGTGCCAGTAGTACGATTCCCAACCGGGGCAATCAGCCCCAGCATTTT. This translates into CASSTIPNRGNQPQHF. The whole variable domain, filled in from reference TRBV19 and TRBJ1-5, reads DGGITQSPKYLFRKEGQNVTLSCEQNLNHDAMYWYRQDPGQGLRLIYYSQIVNDFQKGDIAEGYSVSREKKESFPLTVTSAQKNPTAFYLCASSTIPNRGNQPQHFGDGTRLSIL.

The chain combines TRBV5-1 with TRBJ2-2; 10 bases line up with TRBD2. V was pared by 4 bases and J by 8 bases, with 8 bases of the junction left unmatched. The germline V gene encodes CDR1 SGHRS and CDR2 YFSETQ. The CDR3 is 15 residues long. The CDR3 DNA reads as TGCGCCAGCAGCAATCAAGCGGGGGGGCCGGGGGAGCTGTTTTTT. Protein: CASSNQAGGPGELFF.

This sequence joins TRBV5-6 and TRBJ2-1, with a tentative D call TRBD1 (6 bases). CDR1 SGHDT and CDR2 YYEEEE come from the germline V gene. V shed 0 bases and J shed 8 bases, with 12 bases lying between them. The CDR3 sequence is 14 residues long. The CDR3 nucleotides are TGTGCCAGCAGCTTGGTAACCGAGGGGGATGAGCAGTTCTTC. It specifies CASSLVTEGDEQFF.